This TCR beta chain originates from a study of shared clonotypes between healthy human individuals. General study results and limits: Read depth was anticipated to influence clonotype sharing among donors.

As concerns this clone: Antigen unknown.

Germline V gene data show CDR1 as MDHEN and CDR2 as SYDVKM. With 6 bases clipped from V and 1 base from J, the junction kept 6 bases outside the gene matches. The CDR3 sequence is 15 residues long. A deep-level run was used for the assay. On sorted subsets, replicate PCRs used approximately 200 ng DNA, or about 33,000 T cell genomes. Generated by immunoSEQ multiplex PCR, the TCRdb table keeps only in-frame clones and is missing some. This table holds around 1.5 million clones, 95% to 99% found once. The sample comprised naive CD4+ T cells sorted from blood. Subset described: CD45RA+ positively selected. The clonotype was recovered from a man under 40 in good health. V and J are TRBV28 and TRBJ2-7; 10 bases align to TRBD2. The CDR3 loop reads CASSQGLAPSYEQYF. Written as DNA, the CDR3 is TGTGCCAGCAGCCAGGGACTAGCGCCTTCCTACGAGCAGTACTTC.